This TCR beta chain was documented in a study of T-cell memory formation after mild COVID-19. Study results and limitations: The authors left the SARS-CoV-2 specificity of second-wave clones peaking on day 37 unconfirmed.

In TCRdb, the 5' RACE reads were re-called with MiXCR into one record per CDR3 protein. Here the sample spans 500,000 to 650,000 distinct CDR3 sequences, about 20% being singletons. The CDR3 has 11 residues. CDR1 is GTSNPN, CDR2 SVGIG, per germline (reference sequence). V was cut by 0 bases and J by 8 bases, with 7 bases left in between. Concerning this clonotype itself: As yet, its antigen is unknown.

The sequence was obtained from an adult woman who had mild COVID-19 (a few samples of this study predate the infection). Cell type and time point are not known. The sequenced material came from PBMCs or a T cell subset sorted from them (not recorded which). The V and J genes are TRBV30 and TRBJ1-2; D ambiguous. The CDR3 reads CAWSVGLGYTF. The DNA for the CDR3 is TGTGCCTGGAGTGTAGGGCTCGGCTACACCTTC.